This T cell receptor beta chain is drawn from a study of cytomegalovirus exposure and HLA in healthy donors. About the study: The same platform was used for the roughly 120 validation repertoires and the roughly 680 first-cohort repertoires, a later analysis reported.

Assay: immunoSEQ multiplex PCR; the TCRdb copy retains only in-frame clones and omits some. The sample holds over 250,000 clones, roughly 87% seen once. The study's findings and limits: There were a few CMV-associated chains whose specificity for CMV antigens was confirmed in vitro.

V was shortened by 0 bases and J by 3 bases, with 9 bases between the two germline ends. Per germline, CDR1 SGHNT and CDR2 YYREEE (reference sequence). This CDR3 has 14 residues. As to this clone: Antigen unknown.

This chain joins TRBV5-4 and TRBJ1-1; no reliable D call. The sequence was collected from a woman in her twenties or thirties in good health and CMV-seropositive. Sequences were obtained from PBMCs. CDR3: CASSLEKGYTEAFF. The CDR3 DNA follows: TGTGCCAGCAGCTTGGAGAAGGGATACACTGAAGCTTTCTTT. The variable domain in full, with the rest retrieved from reference TRBV5-4 and TRBJ1-1, is ETGVTQSPTHLIKTRGQQVTLRCSSQSGHNTVSWYQQALGQGPQFIFQYYREEENGRGNFPPRFSGLQFPNYSSELNVNALELDDSALYLCASSLEKGYTEAFFGQGTRLTVV.